A single sample is the source of the 23 T cell receptor beta chains below, sequenced in a study of somatic mutations in cytotoxic T cells in rheumatoid arthritis (dated by TCRdb to between 2016 and 2019). The method was the immunoSEQ multiplex PCR assay. TCRdb provides this immuneACCESS table in a form limited to in-frame rearrangements. Some clones are lacking; in checked studies, under half of them reflect an unresolved V gene, and why the rest are absent is not known. This sample comprises approximately 9,700 clones, around four fifths of them detected only once. Around 8% of the sample lies in the top ten. Sequenced material: CD8+ T cells sorted from blood. These receptors were taken from an adult with rheumatoid arthritis.

This clone was detected a few times. The chain uses TRBV4-1 and TRBJ1-1; 11 nucleotides agree with TRBD1. CDR1 and CDR2 (germline): MGHRA, YSYEKL. This CDR3 comprises 15 residues. V lost 4 bases and J lost 6; bases outside the gene matches: 7. This CDR3 is CASSRGRGQGAEAFF. CDR3 nucleotides: TGCGCCAGCAGCCGGGGGAGGGGACAGGGGGCTGAAGCTTTCTTT.

The sample holds a few counts of this clone. The chain has TRBV10-3 and TRBJ2-7, with D unresolved. In germline, CDR1 is ENHRY, CDR2 SYGVKD. Trimming removed 0 bases from V and 0 bases from J, with 6 bases in between. The CDR3 is 14 amino acids. Written as DNA, the CDR3 is TGTGCCATCAGTGAGTCGAGGAACTCCTACGAGCAGTACTTC. Protein product: CAISESRNSYEQYF.

The rearrangement joins TRBV7-9 to TRBJ1-1, with D perhaps matching TRBD1 (5 bases). Trimming cost V 11 bases and J 5 bases, with 18 bases left between them. Per the germline V gene, CDR1 is SEHNR and CDR2 is FQNEAQ (reference sequence). CDR3 length equals 13 residues. CDR3 region: CAGWAGRGTEAFF. CDR3 sequence (DNA): TGTGCCGGTTGGGCCGGGAGGGGAACTGAAGCTTTCTTT.

This clone came up a few times. CDR3 amino acids: CASSLAVNLEAFF. The CDR3 nucleotides read TGTGCCAGCAGCTTGGCTGTCAATCTTGAAGCTTTCTTT. The chain links TRBV5-4 to TRBJ1-1, with D unresolved. Germline CDR1 is SGHNT and CDR2 is YYREEE (reference sequence). This CDR3 has 13 residues. Between the trimmed V and J ends, which lost 0 bases and 7 bases, there was a span of 10 bases.

The genes are TRBV5-1 and TRBJ1-1, with D unclear. CDR3 length: 17 residues. Between the trimmed V and J ends, which lost 5 bases and 0 bases, there was a span of 20 bases. CDR1 is SGHRS and CDR2 is YFSETQ in the germline V gene. CDR3 coding DNA: TGCGCCAGCAGGGCCCGTGTGGTCCATAAAATGAACACTGAAGCTTTCTTT. It is translated as CASRARVVHKMNTEAFF. The complete variable domain, with remaining parts taken from reference TRBV5-1 and TRBJ1-1, reads KAGVTQTPRYLIKTRGQQVTLSCSPISGHRSVSWYQQTPGQGLQFLFEYFSETQRNKGNFPGRFSGRQFSNSRSEMNVSTLELGDSALYLCASRARVVHKMNTEAFFGQGTRLTVV.

CDR3 DNA: TGCGCCAGCAGCCGGGACAGAATCGAGCAGTTCTTC. Translation gives CASSRDRIEQFF. This chain joins TRBV4-1 and TRBJ2-1; 7 bases are a match to TRBD1. The V gene's germline CDR1 is MGHRA and CDR2 YSYEKL. This CDR3 has 12 residues. V was clipped by 4 bases and J by 10 bases; unmatched bases: 4.

The gene calls are TRBV10-3 and TRBJ1-1, with D hard to call. Germline CDR1 and CDR2: ENHRY and SYGVKD. Trimming removed 7 bases from V and 0 bases from J, with 9 bases in between. This CDR3 has 13 residues. CDR3: CAIMESMNTEAFF. In DNA, the CDR3 is TGTGCCATCATGGAGAGTATGAACACTGAAGCTTTCTTT.

The chain links TRBV7-8 to TRBJ2-1; TRBD1 matches 9 bases. The J segment lost 0 bases and the V segment lost 10 bases, leaving 13 bases of the junction unmatched. The CDR3 covers 17 residues. From germline, CDR1 is SGHVS and CDR2 FQNEAQ. CDR3 nucleotides: TGTGCCACCAAGCGGGACAGGGCATGGAGCTCCTACAATGAGCAGTTCTTC. Translating gives CATKRDRAWSSYNEQFF.

V usage is TRBV6-5 and J usage is TRBJ1-2, with TRBD1 identical over 7 bases. The CDR3 runs to 13 residues. CDR1 MNHEY and CDR2 SVGAGI come from the germline V gene. V shed 6 bases and J 7 bases; nucleotides not matched to a gene: 8. CDR3 sequence reads: CASRDQGGGGYTF. The DNA of the CDR3 is TGTGCCAGCAGGGACCAGGGGGGAGGTGGCTACACCTTC.

The genes are TRBV5-1 and TRBJ1-1; D is possibly TRBD1 (5 bases). CDR1 and CDR2 (germline): SGHRS, YFSETQ. The V gene lost 7 bases and the J gene lost 5 bases, with 18 bases spanning the gap. The CDR3 sequence is 14 residues long. The CDR3 here is CASGTGSWGTEAFF. The CDR3 DNA sequence: TGCGCCAGCGGCACGGGGTCTTGGGGGACTGAAGCTTTCTTT.

The chain joins TRBV5-5 to TRBJ2-7; 8 positions agree with TRBD1. V gave up 1 base and J gave up 6 bases; unmatched junction bases: 6. CDR3 length: 14 residues. Germline assignment: CDR1 SGHKS and CDR2 YYEKEE (reference sequence). CDR3 sequence reads: CASSLTGQGREQYF. DNA for the CDR3: TGTGCCAGCAGCTTGACTGGACAGGGACGCGAGCAGTACTTC.

This chain connects TRBV2 to TRBJ2-3, with D possibly matching TRBD2 (6 bases). V lost 1 base and J 0 bases, leaving 11 bases between the germline ends. The CDR3 sequence is 16 residues long. The germline V gene encodes CDR1 SNHLY and CDR2 FYNNEI. CDR3 residues: CASSEEGGGSTDTQYF. The CDR3 region has the DNA TGTGCCAGCAGTGAAGAGGGAGGTGGGAGCACAGATACGCAGTATTTT.

The chain uses TRBV5-8 and TRBJ1-2; D uncertain. Trimming shortened V by 3 bases and J by 4 bases, and 10 bases separated the two germline ends. This CDR3 is 13 amino acids long. CDR1 is SGHTS and CDR2 is YDEGEE in the germline V gene. CDR3 sequence reads: CASSSGRLYGYTF. CDR3 DNA: TGTGCCAGCAGCTCCGGACGGCTCTATGGCTACACCTTC.

CDR3 sequence reads: CSARERLTQYF. Here the CDR3 DNA reads TGCAGTGCTAGAGAACGGTTAACCCAGTACTTC. The rearrangement uses TRBV20-1 and TRBJ2-5; unclear D gene. Trimming took off 0 bases at V and 8 bases at J, with 7 bases between the two ends. CDR1 DFQATT and CDR2 SNEGSKA come from the germline V gene (reference sequence). The length of the CDR3 is 11 residues.

The chain uses TRBV5-6 and TRBJ2-3; 9 bases match TRBD1. Germline assignment: CDR1 SGHDT and CDR2 YYEEEE. V trimming: 8 bases; J trimming: 3 bases; junction bases outside the gene matches: 13. There are 16 residues in the CDR3. CDR3 nucleotides: TGTGCCAGTCAAACCGGGACAGGGCTTGGTACAGATACGCAGTATTTT. It specifies CASQTGTGLGTDTQYF.

CDR3 sequence reads: CASSFRAIYNSPLHF. Written as DNA, the CDR3 is TGTGCCAGCAGCTTTAGGGCAATCTATAATTCACCCCTCCACTTT. The genes are TRBV7-8 and TRBJ1-6; D is undetermined. Germline assignment: CDR1 SGHVS and CDR2 FQNEAQ. CDR3 length: 15 residues. Trimming took off 3 bases at V and 3 bases at J, with 9 bases between the two ends.

The chain joins TRBV7-2 to TRBJ1-2, with D possibly being TRBD1 (5 bases). The germline CDR1 and CDR2 sequences are SGHTA and FQGNSA. V was trimmed by 5 bases and J by 7 bases, leaving 11 bases between them. This CDR3 comprises 12 residues. CDR3 nucleotide sequence: TGTGCCAGCAGCCCGGCGGGGGGTGGCTACACCTTC. It yields the protein CASSPAGGGYTF.

This clone has just one count. The rearrangement uses TRBV2 and TRBJ2-3, with 8 bases fitting TRBD1. The trim removed 8 bases at V and 2 bases at J, leaving 6 bases unmatched. This CDR3 has 14 amino acids. CDR1 SNHLY and CDR2 FYNNEI come from the germline V gene. Here the CDR3 reads CASVGQGNTDTQYF. In nucleotides, the CDR3 is TGTGCCAGCGTAGGACAGGGAAACACAGATACGCAGTATTTT.

This clone came up a few times. The rearrangement uses TRBV29-1 and TRBJ1-1; D possibly corresponds to TRBD1 (6 bases). Trimming removed 3 bases at V and 6 bases at J, with 11 bases between. Germline V gene lookup returns CDR1 SQVTM and CDR2 ANQGSEA. The CDR3 length is 12 residues. The CDR3 is CSVDRGDPEAFF. In DNA form, the CDR3 reads TGCAGCGTTGATAGGGGGGATCCTGAAGCTTTCTTT.

The CDR3 here is CASRPTTGTSAGETQYF. Written as DNA, the CDR3 is TGTGCCAGCAGACCCACAACCGGGACTAGCGCCGGGGAGACCCAGTACTTC. The chain has TRBV7-6 and TRBJ2-5; 10 bases align to TRBD2. V lost 6 bases to trimming and J lost 5 bases; unmatched junction nucleotides: 15. Germline V gene lookup returns CDR1 SGHVS and CDR2 FNYEAQ. The CDR3 runs 17 residues.

V usage is TRBV6-6 and J usage is TRBJ2-3, with a weak D call TRBD2 (5 bases). Germline lookup yields CDR1 MNHNY and CDR2 SVGAGI (reference sequence). This CDR3 spans 14 amino acids. V was clipped by 9 bases and J by 2 bases, with 15 bases between them. This CDR3 is CASSTGSYTDTQYF. CDR3 coding DNA: TGTGCCAGTTCCACGGGATCTTACACAGATACGCAGTATTTT.

The CDR3 loop reads CASSLPGGGVKPQHF. The CDR3 DNA sequence: TGTGCCAGCAGCCTCCCAGGGGGTGGTGTAAAGCCCCAGCATTTT. J is TRBJ1-5 and V is TRBV2, with TRBD1 identical over 7 bases. Germline V CDR1 and CDR2: SNHLY, FYNNEI. This CDR3 is 15 amino acids long. Trimming took 6 bases from V and 8 from J; bases not matched to a gene: 13.

This chain uses TRBV9 with TRBJ2-7, with TRBD1 identical over 9 bases. This CDR3 spans 16 amino acids. V dropped 3 bases and J dropped 3; count of bases not matched to a gene: 10. Looked up from germline, CDR1 is SGDLS and CDR2 is YYNGEE. The CDR3 is CASSAMKTGGRYEQYF. The CDR3 DNA reads TGTGCCAGCAGCGCTATGAAAACAGGGGGCCGCTACGAGCAGTACTTC.